Below, 20 T cell receptor beta chains from the same sample are listed, as sequenced in a study of T cell responses to AZD1222 COVID-19 vaccine. Method: immunoSEQ multiplex PCR; TCRdb's copy keeps in-frame clones and lacks some. Of tens of thousands of clones listed, just over 85% were seen once; the top ten hold 5.6%. The source was peripheral blood, collected 28 days after the second AZD1222 dose. The receptors shown here come from an adult who received the AZD1222 COVID-19 vaccine.

The chain is built from TRBV3-1 (or the pseudogene TRBV3-2) and TRBJ2-5, with D possibly called TRBD1 or TRBD2 (5 bases each). This CDR3 spans 13 amino acids. Trimming left V 4 bases short and J 11 bases short, with 17 bases between. Germline V gives CDR1 LGHDT, CDR2 YNNKEL (reference sequence). Here the CDR3 reads CASSLDPGQRQYF. The CDR3 DNA sequence: TGTGCCAGCAGCCTCGATCCGGGGCAGCGTCAGTACTTC.

V gene TRBV27 combines with J gene TRBJ1-6; D unresolved. CDR1 and CDR2 from the germline V gene are MNHEY and SMNVEV (reference sequence). This CDR3 comprises 14 residues. The V and J ends lost 6 bases and 10 bases respectively, with 16 bases between them. The DNA for the CDR3 is TGTGCCAGCAGGCCCGATTGGAGAGGGTCACCCCTCCACTTT. Protein product: CASRPDWRGSPLHF.

This rearrangement joins TRBV7-3 to TRBJ2-3; D could derive from TRBD1 or TRBD2 (5 bases each). The germline V and J ends were trimmed by 2 bases and 4 bases, with 7 bases remaining between them. The CDR3 consists of 13 residues. Germline V CDR1 and CDR2: SGHTA, FQGTGA. For the CDR3, the DNA is TGTGCCAGCAGCTTACGAGGGGCAGATACGCAGTATTTT. Protein: CASSLRGADTQYF.

This chain joins TRBV4-1 and TRBJ1-6, with 7 bases fitting TRBD1. Germline V lookup: CDR1 MGHRA, CDR2 YSYEKL. J gave up 5 bases and V 5 bases, and 6 bases lay outside the gene matches. This CDR3 has 15 amino acids. The CDR3 bases are TGCGCCAGCAGCGACCGGGACAGTGATAATTCACCCCTCCACTTT. Its translation is CASSDRDSDNSPLHF.

V gene TRBV11-2 combines with J gene TRBJ2-2; no clear D gene. Germline CDR1 and CDR2: SGHAT and FQNNGV. V was cut by 1 base and J by 0 bases, with 9 bases left in between. The CDR3 consists of 16 residues. The CDR3 here is CASSLVAHANTGELFF. The CDR3, as DNA: TGTGCCAGCAGCTTAGTAGCCCATGCGAACACCGGGGAGCTGTTTTTT.

This clone has a handful of counts. The chain is built from TRBV5-4 and TRBJ1-2; D is undetermined. The CDR3 totals 13 residues. Trimming cost V 6 bases and J 2 bases, with 11 bases left between them. Germline V gene data show CDR1 as SGHNT and CDR2 as YYREEE (reference sequence). CDR3 in amino acids: CASTPGRNYGYTF. DNA of the CDR3: TGTGCCAGCACCCCGGGCAGAAACTATGGCTACACCTTC.

The chain couples TRBV5-4 to TRBJ1-3; D call uncertain. CDR3 size: 11 residues. V shed 2 bases and J shed 8 bases, with 5 bases lying between them. CDR1 SGHNT and CDR2 YYREEE come from the germline V gene (reference sequence). CDR3 region: CASSLFDTIYF. The CDR3 DNA reads TGTGCCAGCAGCTTATTTGACACCATATATTTT.

This chain links TRBV5-4 with TRBJ1-2; D may be TRBD1 (5 bases). The V and J ends lost 6 bases and 8 bases respectively, with 26 bases between them. CDR3 length: 16 amino acids. The germline CDR1 and CDR2 sequences are SGHNT and YYREEE (reference sequence). CDR3 sequence reads: CASIQGPIQGLRGYTF. The CDR3 nucleotides read TGTGCCAGCATCCAAGGCCCGATTCAGGGATTGAGGGGCTACACCTTC.

The chain has TRBV7-6 and TRBJ2-1, with unresolved D. V lost 5 bases and J lost 14, with 16 bases in between. The CDR3 length is 12 residues. CDR1 SGHVS and CDR2 FNYEAQ come from the germline V gene. DNA of the CDR3: TGTGCCAGCAGCCCCCTCCCGCTCCCCGAGTTCTTC. Translated, it gives CASSPLPLPEFF.

The chain carries TRBV5-1 and TRBJ2-1; tentative D call: TRBD2 (5 bases). Trimming removed 0 bases at V and 15 bases at J, with 10 bases between. Germline CDR1 SGHRS, CDR2 YFSETQ. CDR3 length: 11 residues. CDR3 loop: CASSLEGVRFF. The CDR3 nucleotides are TGCGCCAGCAGCTTGGAGGGAGTACGGTTCTTC.

V and J are TRBV6-5 and TRBJ1-2, with TRBD1 matching 8 bases. Germline V lookup: CDR1 MNHEY, CDR2 SVGAGI. CDR3 length: 15 residues. The V segment lost 8 bases and the J segment 8 bases; nucleotides outside the gene matches: 16. In DNA form, the CDR3 reads TGTGCCAGCGCCCTGGGGCAGGGGGCTCTGAGCGGCTACACCTTC. Translated: CASALGQGALSGYTF.

The chain employs TRBV7-6 and TRBJ2-1; 13 bases line up with TRBD2. Germline V gene lookup returns CDR1 SGHVS and CDR2 FNYEAQ. Trimming removed 2 bases from V and 1 base from J; junction bases left unmatched: 8. The CDR3 runs to 19 residues. The CDR3: CASSLLTLAGGNSYNEQFF. DNA of the CDR3: TGTGCCAGCAGCTTATTAACACTAGCGGGAGGGAATTCCTACAATGAGCAGTTCTTC.

The chain joins TRBV2 to TRBJ1-5; D is unclear. CDR1 and CDR2 from the germline V gene are SNHLY and FYNNEI. V lost 2 bases, J lost 6 bases, and 11 bases lay in between. This CDR3 is built from 14 residues. The CDR3 loop is CASSEPGAGQPQHF. CDR3 in DNA: TGTGCCAGCAGTGAACCGGGAGCAGGTCAGCCCCAGCATTTT. The full variable domain, its missing parts supplied by reference TRBV2 and TRBJ1-5, is EPEVTQTPSHQVTQMGQEVILRCVPISNHLYFYWYRQILGQKVEFLVSFYNNEISEKSEIFDDQFSVERPDGSNFTLKIRSTKLEDSAMYFCASSEPGAGQPQHFGDGTRLSIL.

This sequence joins TRBV7-2 and TRBJ2-3; D gene ambiguous. CDR1 is SGHTA, CDR2 FQGNSA, per germline. There are 13 residues in the CDR3. V lost 5 bases and J lost 5, with 11 bases in between. This CDR3 reads CASSPNRGDTQYF. CDR3 sequence (DNA): TGTGCCAGCAGCCCCAACCGTGGAGATACGCAGTATTTT.

This chain links TRBV7-3 with TRBJ2-3, with D hard to call. The V end was cut by 2 bases, the J end by 1 base, with 4 bases between. The CDR3 has 13 residues. CDR1 is SGHTA and CDR2 is FQGTGA in the germline V gene. CDR3 amino acids: CASSLGGTDTQYF. As DNA, the CDR3 is TGTGCCAGCAGCTTAGGTGGCACAGATACGCAGTATTTT. Filled out from reference TRBV7-3 and TRBJ2-3, the complete variable domain reads GAGVSQTPSNKVTEKGKYVELRCDPISGHTALYWYRQSLGQGPEFLIYFQGTGAADDSGLPNDRFFAVRPEGSVSTLKIQRTERGDSAVYLCASSLGGTDTQYFGPGTRLTVL.

V usage is TRBV19 and J usage is TRBJ2-1; D is perhaps TRBD1 (5 bases). Between the trimmed V and J ends, which lost 3 bases and 0 bases, there was a span of 12 bases. The germline V gene has CDR1 LNHDA and CDR2 SQIVND (reference sequence). The CDR3 length is 16 residues. The CDR3 spells CASSITGPSSYNEQFF. CDR3 in DNA: TGTGCCAGTAGTATCACAGGTCCGAGCTCCTACAATGAGCAGTTCTTC.

J is TRBJ1-5 and V is TRBV5-1; TRBD1 aligns across 7 bases. With 4 bases clipped from V and 3 bases from J, the junction kept 4 bases outside the gene matches. This CDR3 region has 14 residues. Germline-derived CDR1 and CDR2 are SGHRS and YFSETQ. The chain's CDR3 is CASSHGQDNQPQHF. In DNA form, the CDR3 reads TGCGCCAGCAGCCACGGACAGGACAATCAGCCCCAGCATTTT.

The chain joins TRBV28 to TRBJ1-1; D unclear. Germline loops: CDR1 MDHEN, CDR2 SYDVKM. Trimming removed 3 bases at V and 1 base at J, with 9 bases between. The CDR3 runs 14 residues. DNA for the CDR3: TGTGCCAGCAGTTTGGACGGAAAGAACACTGAAGCTTTCTTT. It yields the protein CASSLDGKNTEAFF.

The chain has TRBV28 and TRBJ1-4, with TRBD1 as a possible D gene (5 bases). The CDR3 is 13 amino acids. V was shortened by 10 bases and J by 6 bases, with 15 bases between the two germline ends. Looked up from germline, CDR1 is MDHEN and CDR2 is SYDVKM. CDR3 coding DNA: TGTGCCACCCGGGACTCCGGTTATGAAAAACTGTTTTTT. This sequence encodes CATRDSGYEKLFF.

The rearrangement links TRBV5-4 to TRBJ1-1, with TRBD1 identical over 10 bases. The V gene's germline CDR1 is SGHNT and CDR2 YYREEE (reference sequence). CDR3 length: 16 amino acids. With 5 bases clipped from V and 0 bases from J, the junction kept 7 bases outside the gene matches. CDR3 amino acids: CASSRDRGNMNTEAFF. In DNA form, the CDR3 reads TGTGCCAGCAGTAGGGACAGGGGAAACATGAACACTGAAGCTTTCTTT.